Shown below are 14 T cell receptor beta chains from a single sample sequenced in a study of CD8 T cells in Susac syndrome (dated by TCRdb to about 2019). The protocol used for the library was the immunoSEQ multiplex PCR assay. RNA was extracted with the RNeasy kit and roughly 0.5 to 1 ug was reverse transcribed using random hexamers. Clones were called with MiXCR by TCRdb after fastp trimmed the public reads at Q25, and only in-frame beta chains were retained. A single entry per CDR3 protein holds the most common genes and DNA from its merged rows. A total of 160,000 or so distinct CDR3 sequences appear in this sample, around 95% of them only once. The ten largest clones take up 0.14% to 0.15% of the sample. The sequenced sample consisted of CD8+ T cells from PBMCs. Receptors originate from a human donor with multiple sclerosis.

V usage is TRBV24-1 and J usage is TRBJ2-3; D is perhaps TRBD1 (6 bases). Germline CDR1 is KGHDR and CDR2 is SFDVKD. Trimming removed 7 bases from V and 0 bases from J, with 10 bases in between. The CDR3 is 14 residues long. CDR3 protein: CATSGTTSTDTQYF. The CDR3 nucleotides read TGTGCCACCAGCGGGACAACTAGCACAGATACGCAGTATTTT.

V usage is TRBV3-1 and J usage is TRBJ1-6; D might be TRBD1 (5 bases). Germline V lookup: CDR1 LGHDT, CDR2 YNNKEL (reference sequence). The CDR3 spans 16 residues. The ends were cut back, 0 bases at V and 7 bases at J, with 13 bases in the middle. The CDR3 nucleotides read TGTGCCAGCAGCCAAGATCGGGGACTAGGGAATTCACCCCTCCACTTT. Protein product: CASSQDRGLGNSPLHF.

The chain carries TRBV3-1 and TRBJ1-4; possibly TRBD1 for D (6 bases). V was trimmed by 5 bases and J by 5 bases, leaving 15 bases between them. The CDR3 runs 15 residues. CDR1 and CDR2 from the germline V gene are LGHDT and YNNKEL (reference sequence). The CDR3 DNA follows: TGTGCCAGCAGCGACCCAGGGGTAGGGAATGAAAAACTGTTTTTT. Its protein product is CASSDPGVGNEKLFF. Based on the CDR3 plus reference TRBV3-1 and TRBJ1-4, the full variable domain is DTAVSQTPKYLVTQMGNDKSIKCEQNLGHDTMYWYKQDSKKFLKIMFSYNNKELIINETVPNRFSPKSPDKAHLNLHINSLELGDSAVYFCASSDPGVGNEKLFFGSGTQLSVL.

This clonotype was observed once. The rearrangement joins TRBV20-1 to TRBJ2-7, with D possibly being TRBD1 or TRBD2 (6 bases each). Trimming stripped 3 bases from V and 3 bases from J, with 15 bases between. CDR1 and CDR2 (germline): DFQATT, SNEGSKA (reference sequence). The CDR3 is 14 amino acids. CDR3 sequence (DNA): TGCAGTGCTAGCTCTGCCGGGGGCTACTACGAGCAGTACTTC. Its translation: CSASSAGGYYEQYF.

The chain carries TRBV12-3 or TRBV12-4 and TRBJ2-5, with D hard to call. Trimming stripped 5 bases from V and 2 bases from J, with 12 bases between. The CDR3 length is 14 residues. CDR3 region: CASSVSRRQETQYF. Written as DNA, the CDR3 is TGTGCCAGCAGTGTCAGCAGGCGGCAAGAGACCCAGTACTTC.

The chain joins TRBV15 to TRBJ2-5; TRBD2 matches 7 bases. This CDR3 is 14 amino acids long. CDR1 is LNHNV and CDR2 is YYDKDF in the germline V gene (reference sequence). With 5 bases clipped from V and 4 bases from J, the junction kept 7 bases outside the gene matches. In DNA, the CDR3 is TGTGCCACCAGCCTTTTTGGGAGGGCAGAGACCCAGTACTTC. Its protein is CATSLFGRAETQYF.

This clonotype has a single count. The chain is built from TRBV30 and TRBJ1-1; D is uncertain. Germline V gives CDR1 GTSNPN, CDR2 SVGIG (reference sequence). The V and J ends lost 0 bases and 5 bases respectively, with 10 bases between them. The CDR3 length is 13 residues. The CDR3 spells CAWSVLRETEAFF. The DNA of the CDR3 is TGTGCCTGGAGTGTACTAAGGGAAACTGAAGCTTTCTTT.

Only one count was recorded for this clonotype. The chain links TRBV20-1 to TRBJ1-1; TRBD1 aligns across 8 bases. Looked up from germline, CDR1 is DFQATT and CDR2 is SNEGSKA (reference sequence). The CDR3 covers 15 residues. The trim removed 0 bases at V and 3 bases at J, leaving 6 bases unmatched. The CDR3 nucleotides read TGCAGTGCTAGAGATGGCCGGACAGGGTACACTGAAGCTTTCTTT. Its translation is CSARDGRTGYTEAFF.

This chain connects TRBV5-1 to TRBJ1-2, with a tentative D call TRBD1 (5 bases). V lost 3 bases, J lost 4 bases, and 10 bases lay in between. Germline V gene sequence: CDR1 SGHRS, CDR2 YFSETQ. The CDR3 spans 13 residues. The CDR3 region is CASSSDTPYGYTF. CDR3 sequence (DNA): TGCGCCAGCAGCTCGGACACCCCCTATGGCTACACCTTC.

This chain joins TRBV27 and TRBJ2-7; possibly TRBD2 for D (5 bases). CDR1 is MNHEY, CDR2 SMNVEV, per germline (reference sequence). The V gene lost 4 bases and the J gene lost 0 bases, with 16 bases spanning the gap. This CDR3 is 16 amino acids long. CDR3 DNA: TGTGCCAGCAGTTCCGCCTTTACCGGGGACTCCTACGAGCAGTACGTC. This encodes CASSSAFTGDSYEQYV.

V and J are TRBV7-3 and TRBJ1-4; D is undetermined. The germline V and J ends were trimmed by 5 bases and 13 bases, with 14 bases remaining between them. There are 12 residues in the CDR3. Germline loops: CDR1 SGHTA, CDR2 FQGTGA. CDR3 sequence: CASSRDRRGLFF. The CDR3 nucleotides read TGTGCCAGCAGCCGTGACCGCCGAGGACTGTTTTTT.

The rearrangement joins TRBV3-1 to TRBJ1-1; D remains unclear. This CDR3 contains 11 residues. Germline values: CDR1 LGHDT, CDR2 YNNKEL (reference sequence). V dropped 6 bases and J dropped 10 bases, with 12 bases sitting between them. CDR3 sequence: CASSSDHLAFF. The CDR3 nucleotides read TGTGCCAGCAGTTCAGACCACTTAGCTTTCTTT.

The chain links TRBV7-2 to TRBJ2-4; tentatively, D is TRBD1 (5 bases). This CDR3 comprises 12 residues. Germline CDR1 reads SGHTA; CDR2 reads FQGNSA. The ends were cut back, 5 bases at V and 8 bases at J, with 10 bases in the middle. The CDR3 region is CASSPLGDIQYF. The CDR3 DNA follows: TGTGCCAGCAGCCCCTTAGGGGACATTCAGTACTTC.

This clonotype was seen just once. V usage is TRBV15 and J usage is TRBJ1-2; no definite D call. Germline CDR1 LNHNV, CDR2 YYDKDF (reference sequence). V was cut by 0 bases and J by 7 bases, with 18 bases left in between. CDR3 length equals 16 residues. The CDR3 DNA reads as TGTGCCACCAGCAGAGACGATACAAGGACCGAGCCTGGCTACACCTTC. Protein product: CATSRDDTRTEPGYTF.